The 25 T cell receptor beta chains in this list originate from one sample, sequenced in a study of CDR3 diversity in severe acne. Using its own MiXCR run on the PCR reads, TCRdb lists one record per CDR3 protein. The data hold more than 70,000 distinct CDR3 sequences, with 48% observed a single time. The material sequenced was blood. These receptors were obtained from a male donor in good health, serving as a control.

The sample holds one count of this clonotype. The chain has TRBV7-3 and TRBJ1-2; D is possibly TRBD1 (5 bases). The germline gives CDR1 SGHTA, CDR2 FQGTGA. This CDR3 is built from 15 residues. Trimming removed 2 bases from V and 7 bases from J, with 17 bases in between. As DNA, the CDR3 is TGTGCCAGCAGCTTAGCTGGGACCAGCAACGTTGGCTACACCTTC. Protein product: CASSLAGTSNVGYTF. The full variable domain, rest sourced from reference TRBV7-3 and TRBJ1-2, is GAGVSQTPSNKVTEKGKYVELRCDPISGHTALYWYRQSLGQGPEFLIYFQGTGAADDSGLPNDRFFAVRPEGSVSTLKIQRTERGDSAVYLCASSLAGTSNVGYTFGSGTRLTVV.

CDR3 nucleotide sequence: TGTGCCAGTAGTGCCTCAGGGCTTGGCTACACCTTC. Translating it yields CASSASGLGYTF. V usage is TRBV19 and J usage is TRBJ1-2; D possibly corresponds to TRBD1 (5 bases). Germline V gene data show CDR1 as LNHDA and CDR2 as SQIVND (reference sequence). This CDR3 contains 12 residues. Trimming stripped 5 bases from V and 7 bases from J, with 11 bases between.

The table lists this clonotype with many counts. The chain employs TRBV4-1 and TRBJ2-7; D perhaps matches TRBD1 (5 bases). CDR1 is MGHRA, CDR2 YSYEKL, per germline. There are 16 residues in the CDR3. V was shortened by 4 bases and J by 0 bases, with 16 bases between the two germline ends. The CDR3 region is CASSLIRVFTSYEQYF. As DNA, the CDR3 is TGCGCCAGCAGCCTCATCAGGGTCTTCACCTCCTACGAGCAGTACTTC.

The chain employs TRBV7-6 and TRBJ2-7; possible D gene TRBD2, 5 bases. Between the trimmed V and J ends, which lost 5 bases and 2 bases, there was a span of 16 bases. The CDR3 loop spans 15 amino acids. Germline V gives CDR1 SGHVS, CDR2 FNYEAQ. In DNA, the CDR3 is TGTGCCAGCAGCCCATCAGCGGCTAGCACCTACGAGCAGTACTTC. Its protein product is CASSPSAASTYEQYF.

This clonotype was recorded many times. CDR3 in amino acids: CASLPGQPMTYEQYF. CDR3 nucleotides: TGTGCCAGTCTCCCAGGGCAGCCCATGACCTACGAGCAGTACTTC. The chain combines TRBV4-2 with TRBJ2-7; D is perhaps TRBD1 (5 bases). Germline loops: CDR1 LGHNA, CDR2 YNFKEQ. This CDR3 contains 15 residues. The V end lost 9 bases, the J end lost 2 bases, and 20 bases lay between the germline ends.

At least ten counts were recorded for this clonotype. The chain couples TRBV29-1 to TRBJ2-5; D call uncertain. Germline CDR1 and CDR2: SQVTM and ANQGSEA. V was pared by 0 bases and J by 2 bases, with 7 bases between. This CDR3 spans 13 amino acids. The CDR3 sequence: CSVEEWSQETQYF. DNA for the CDR3: TGCAGCGTTGAAGAATGGTCTCAAGAGACCCAGTACTTC.

J is TRBJ2-5 and V is TRBV5-1; the match to TRBD2 covers 9 bases. Germline CDR1 and CDR2: SGHRS and YFSETQ. The CDR3 runs to 14 residues. Trimming cost V 4 bases and J 1 base; bases outside gene matches: 2. For the CDR3, the DNA is TGCGCCAGCAGCGGGGGACTAGCCCAAGAGACCCAGTACTTC. It encodes CASSGGLAQETQYF.

The chain employs TRBV6-6 and TRBJ2-2, with a weak D call TRBD1 (8 bases). V was shortened by 5 bases and J by 5 bases, with 18 bases between the two germline ends. CDR1 MNHNY and CDR2 SVGAGI come from the germline V gene (reference sequence). The CDR3 is 16 residues long. DNA of the CDR3: TGTGCCAGCAGTCGACAACAGGGGGGGAGAACCGGGGAGCTGTTTTTT. It yields the protein CASSRQQGGRTGELFF.

Turning to this clonotype: This is likely a read error, given that the CDR3 carries no conserved phenylalanine or tryptophan at its end. J is TRBJ1-1 and V is TRBV20-1; a weak D match, TRBD1 (6 bases). CDR1 DFQATT and CDR2 SNEGSKA come from the germline V gene (reference sequence). The CDR3 consists of 15 residues. The CDR3 spells CGARSNQGGDTEAFS. The DNA of the CDR3 is TGCGGTGCTAGGTCAAATCAGGGAGGGGACACTGAGGCTTTCTCT.

There are many counts of this clonotype. V usage is TRBV5-1 and J usage is TRBJ1-1; 10 bases are a match to TRBD1. Germline trimming cut 1 base from V and 4 bases from J; bases unmatched to any gene: 7. Germline V lookup: CDR1 SGHRS, CDR2 YFSETQ. The CDR3 length is 16 residues. CDR3 residues: CASSLTGQGVVTEAFF. Written as DNA, the CDR3 is TGCGCCAGCAGCTTGACAGGACAGGGGGTGGTCACTGAAGCTTTCTTT.

This clonotype has just a few counts. The J gene is TRBJ1-1, the V gene TRBV14; D not certain. The germline V gene has CDR1 SGHDN and CDR2 FVKESK. V was cut by 6 bases and J by 3 bases, with 11 bases left in between. The CDR3 has 13 residues. The CDR3 nucleotides are TGTGCCAGCAGTCCCACGTTATACACTGAAGCTTTCTTT. The encoded protein is CASSPTLYTEAFF.

This clonotype was counted ten times or more. This rearrangement joins TRBV28 to TRBJ1-2; D unresolved. V lost 3 bases to trimming and J lost 5 bases, with 10 bases between them. Germline V lookup: CDR1 MDHEN, CDR2 SYDVKM. The CDR3 extends over 13 amino acids. The CDR3 DNA is TGTGCCAGCAGTTTTACCGGGCTTTATGGCTACACCTTC. This translates into CASSFTGLYGYTF.

CDR3 region: CASRKSGGSSYEQYF. The DNA for the CDR3 is TGTGCCAGCAGAAAAAGCGGGGGGAGCTCCTACGAGCAGTACTTC. The gene calls are TRBV19 and TRBJ2-7, with 9 bases that match TRBD2. CDR1 is LNHDA, CDR2 SQIVND, per germline (reference sequence). The CDR3 length is 15 residues. The trim removed 9 bases at V and 0 bases at J, leaving 9 bases unmatched.

The table lists this clonotype with a count of one. This sequence joins TRBV30 and TRBJ2-5; D gene uncertain. This CDR3 spans 12 amino acids. Germline V gene lookup returns CDR1 GTSNPN and CDR2 SVGIG (reference sequence). The ends were cut back, 2 bases at V and 5 bases at J, with 9 bases in the middle. CDR3 nucleotides: TGTGCCTGGAGTCACCGTTCGGAGACCCAGTACTTC. Translated, it gives CAWSHRSETQYF.

The genes are TRBV12-3 or TRBV12-4 and TRBJ1-6; possibly TRBD1 for D (6 bases). The CDR3 loop spans 17 amino acids. V was trimmed by 2 bases and J by 4 bases, leaving 15 bases between them. Written as DNA, the CDR3 is TGTGCCAGCAGTTTACTAATATTAGGACAGTATAATTCACCCCTCCACTTT. Amino acids: CASSLLILGQYNSPLHF.

This clonotype was seen many times. This chain connects TRBV10-1 to TRBJ1-1, with 7 positions matching TRBD1. CDR1 and CDR2 from the germline V gene are WNHNN and SYGVQD (reference sequence). CDR3 length: 12 residues. J was trimmed by 4 bases and V by 8 bases; bases with no gene match: 4. The CDR3 protein is CASSRQGTEAFF. The CDR3 region has the DNA TGCGCCAGCTCTCGACAGGGCACTGAAGCTTTCTTT.

This clonotype was seen many times. The rearrangement links TRBV5-1 to TRBJ2-3; 11 positions match TRBD2. V gave up 2 bases and J gave up 1 base; unmatched junction bases: 3. Per the germline V gene, CDR1 is SGHRS and CDR2 is YFSETQ. There are 16 residues in the CDR3. The CDR3 DNA reads as TGCGCCAGCAGCTTTCTAGCGGGGGGCCGCACAGATACGCAGTATTTT. It specifies CASSFLAGGRTDTQYF.

This clonotype was recorded many times. The chain couples TRBV27 to TRBJ1-4; D is uncertain. V was cut by 5 bases and J by 7 bases, with 23 bases left in between. Germline CDR1 reads MNHEY; CDR2 reads SMNVEV (reference sequence). The CDR3 has 17 amino acids. The CDR3 nucleotides read TGTGCCAGCAGTCCCGCCCCGCCGGGAGGTCTCCGTGAAAAACTGTTTTTT. Its translation is CASSPAPPGGLREKLFF.

This clonotype has only a few counts. The chain recombines TRBV24-1 with TRBJ2-1; 8 nucleotides align to TRBD1. V was clipped by 4 bases and J by 5 bases; unmatched bases: 3. Germline V gene lookup returns CDR1 KGHDR and CDR2 SFDVKD. The CDR3 runs 14 residues. The CDR3 is CATSDGQGNNEQFF. The CDR3, as DNA: TGTGCCACCAGTGACGGACAGGGAAACAATGAGCAGTTCTTC.

This clonotype was detected a few times. This chain uses TRBV12-3 or TRBV12-4 with TRBJ2-7; TRBD1 matches 7 bases. The CDR3 loop spans 14 amino acids. The V gene end was trimmed by 6 bases and the J gene end by 3 bases; junction bases not matched to a gene: 8. The CDR3 coding sequence is TGTGCCAGCAGCCCAGACAGGGTGGTCTACGAGCAGTACTTC. Protein: CASSPDRVVYEQYF.

CDR3 in DNA: TGTGCCAGCAGCGAACGGGGATACTATGGCTACACCTTC. As protein: CASSERGYYGYTF. The chain employs TRBV5-6 and TRBJ1-2; no clear D gene. CDR1 and CDR2 (germline): SGHDT, YYEEEE. Trimming removed 4 bases from V and 3 bases from J, with 10 bases in between. The CDR3 spans 13 residues.

V gene TRBV6-5 combines with J gene TRBJ1-2; tentative D call: TRBD1 (5 bases). The CDR3 has 16 residues. The germline V gene has CDR1 MNHEY and CDR2 SVGAGI. Trimming took off 2 bases at V and 1 base at J, with 14 bases between the two ends. As DNA, the CDR3 is TGTGCCAGCAGTTACGCTGGGACCGCCCTTAACTATGGCTACACCTTC. This translates into CASSYAGTALNYGYTF.

This clonotype was detected many times. The genes are TRBV5-1 and TRBJ1-1; 9 bases are shared with TRBD1. CDR1 and CDR2 (germline): SGHRS, YFSETQ. This CDR3 comprises 13 residues. Trimming at V came to 4 bases and at J to 7 bases, leaving 5 bases not matched to a gene. The CDR3 loop is CASSQTDRGEAFF. CDR3 coding DNA: TGCGCCAGCAGCCAAACGGACAGGGGTGAAGCTTTCTTT.

The chain recombines TRBV9 with TRBJ2-1, with 9 bases identical to TRBD2. Trimming cost V 3 bases and J 2 bases; bases outside gene matches: 3. Germline assignment: CDR1 SGDLS and CDR2 YYNGEE. This CDR3 has 15 amino acids. CDR3 coding DNA: TGTGCCAGCAGCGCCCTAGCGGGGCCCTACAATGAGCAGTTCTTC. It encodes CASSALAGPYNEQFF.

This clonotype has a count of ten or more. Likely a read error: the CDR3 ends without its conserved phenylalanine or tryptophan. This chain joins TRBV12-3 or TRBV12-4 and TRBJ2-1, with D possibly TRBD2 on 6 matching bases. This CDR3 comprises 14 residues. V shed 5 bases and J shed 7 bases, with 15 bases lying between them. CDR3 nucleotide sequence: TGTGCCAGCAGTCCCTGGGGACTCCCGAATGAGCAGTTCTCC. This translates into CASSPWGLPNEQFS.